A selection of T cell receptor beta chains follows, all from one sample in a study of blood T cell repertoires in COVID-19. Produced via immunoSEQ multiplex PCR; TCRdb's table is partial and in-frame only. The repertoire includes about 140,000 clones, 80% to 85% of them detected once, and about 5.5% sits in the top ten. Specimen: PBMCs or T cells enriched from blood (not recorded which). These receptors were obtained from a man aged 35 to 55 with acute COVID-19. Both conserved end residues are trimmed from each CDR3.

length	J	V	CDR3
16	TRBJ2-1	TRBV7-9	ASSLMQGTSGRLNEQF
13	TRBJ2-7	TRBV7-6	ASSLVPSTGGEQY
13	TRBJ2-3	TRBV5-4	ASSLPSGGDDTQY
10	TRBJ2-7	TRBV6-5	ATRTATDEQY
12	TRBJ2-7	TRBV19	ASKRAGVPYEQY
13	TRBJ1-1	TRBV10-3	AISESDSPDTEAF
13	TRBJ2-7	TRBV11-2	ASSRDSLSNYEQY
12	TRBJ1-1	TRBV4-3	ASSLVGGNTEAF
13	TRBJ2-7	TRBV13	ASSPGQNAFYEQY
12	TRBJ1-5	TRBV6-5	ASSYSGGVQPQH
11	TRBJ2-7	TRBV29-1	SVVTEYYYEQY
13	TRBJ1-6	TRBV9	ASSLAGTANSPLH
12	TRBJ2-1	TRBV28	ASSLEQPDNEQF
12	TRBJ1-1	TRBV19	ASSFGQGPTEAF
13	TRBJ2-7	TRBV5-1	ASSLEGNFNSEQY
11	TRBJ2-7	TRBV10-3	AIARADRGEQY
11	TRBJ2-7	TRBV12-3/TRBV12-4	ASSDRTAYEQY
13	TRBJ2-7	TRBV3-1/TRBV3-2	ASSFRLVPPHEQY
12	TRBJ1-1	TRBV6-2/TRBV6-3	ASSYRPGGTEAF
15	TRBJ2-4	TRBV5-1	ASSLIPGQGAKNIQY
14	TRBJ1-4	TRBV19	ASNGGQANVGEKLF
14	TRBJ1-2	TRBV11-2	ASTRTGTGANYGYT
11	TRBJ2-7	TRBV4-1	ASSQDSRVRQY
14	TRBJ2-7	TRBV24-1	ATSESTKGQGEKQY